This T cell receptor (beta chain) is drawn from a study of blood T cell repertoires in COVID-19. Study details: Samples taken during acute and convalescent COVID-19 were collected in the United States, Italy and Spain. PBMCs, B-cell-depleted T cells, or T cells were the source of the cDNA or gDNA that made up the material.

The ends lost 7 bases at V and 0 bases at J; junction bases unmatched: 9. The CDR3 consists of 17 residues. CDR1 SNHLY and CDR2 FYNNEI come from the germline V gene. Study processing details: The authors estimated nucleated cell counts from reference gene primer amplification. Generated by immunoSEQ multiplex PCR, the TCRdb table keeps only in-frame clones and is missing some. The DNA was the basis for D and trimming; V, J and clone size are from that table. The data hold approximately 68,000 clones, with approximately 87% observed a single time. The clonotype originates from a man aged 45-65 years with active COVID-19. V and J are TRBV2 and TRBJ2-3; 11 nucleotides match TRBD1. The specimen sequenced was peripheral blood. For the CDR3, the DNA is TGTGCCAGCATAGGAGGACAGGGGGCACCTAGCACAGATACGCAGTATTTT. It yields the protein CASIGGQGAPSTDTQYF.